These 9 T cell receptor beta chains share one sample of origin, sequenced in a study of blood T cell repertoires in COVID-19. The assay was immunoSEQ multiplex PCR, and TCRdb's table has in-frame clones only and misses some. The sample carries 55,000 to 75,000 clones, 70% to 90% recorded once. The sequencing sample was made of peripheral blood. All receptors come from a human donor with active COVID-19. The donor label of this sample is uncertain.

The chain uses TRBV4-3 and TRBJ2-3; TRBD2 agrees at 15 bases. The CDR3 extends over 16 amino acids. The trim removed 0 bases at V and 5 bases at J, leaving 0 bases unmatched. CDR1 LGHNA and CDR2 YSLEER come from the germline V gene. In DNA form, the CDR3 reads TGCGCCAGCAGCCAAGAGGGACTAGCGGGAGGAGATACGCAGTATTTT. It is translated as CASSQEGLAGGDTQYF.

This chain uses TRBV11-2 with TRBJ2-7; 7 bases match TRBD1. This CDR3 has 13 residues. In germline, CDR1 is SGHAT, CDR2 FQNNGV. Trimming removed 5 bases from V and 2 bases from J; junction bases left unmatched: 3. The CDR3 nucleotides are TGTGCCAGCAGCCGGGACAGAACCTACGAGCAGTACTTC. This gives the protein CASSRDRTYEQYF.

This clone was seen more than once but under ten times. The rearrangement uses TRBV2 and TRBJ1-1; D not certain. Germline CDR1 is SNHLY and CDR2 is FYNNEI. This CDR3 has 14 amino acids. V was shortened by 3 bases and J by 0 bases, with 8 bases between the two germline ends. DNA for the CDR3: TGTGCCAGCAGTGAGCAGCGAATGAACACTGAAGCTTTCTTT. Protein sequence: CASSEQRMNTEAFF.

CDR3 residues: CASSQARIAYEQYF. CDR3 nucleotide sequence: TGCGCCAGCAGCCAAGCCAGGATTGCGTACGAGCAGTACTTC. This chain joins TRBV4-3 and TRBJ2-7; D remains ambiguous. CDR3 size: 14 residues. V lost 1 base, J lost 4 bases, and 11 bases lay in between. CDR1 is LGHNA and CDR2 is YSLEER in the germline V gene.

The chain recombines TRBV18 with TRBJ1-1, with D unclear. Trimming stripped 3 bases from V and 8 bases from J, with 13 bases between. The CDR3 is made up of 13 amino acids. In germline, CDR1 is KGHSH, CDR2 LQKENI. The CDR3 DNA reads TGTGCCAGCTCACCCCTAGGAGCAGAAGAAGCTTTCTTT. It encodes CASSPLGAEEAFF.

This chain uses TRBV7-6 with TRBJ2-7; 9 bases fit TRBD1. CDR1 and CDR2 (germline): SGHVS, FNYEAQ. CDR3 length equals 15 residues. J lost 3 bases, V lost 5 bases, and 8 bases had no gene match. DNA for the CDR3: TGTGCCAGCAGCCCATCCGGGACAGGGTACTACGAGCAGTACTTC. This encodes CASSPSGTGYYEQYF.

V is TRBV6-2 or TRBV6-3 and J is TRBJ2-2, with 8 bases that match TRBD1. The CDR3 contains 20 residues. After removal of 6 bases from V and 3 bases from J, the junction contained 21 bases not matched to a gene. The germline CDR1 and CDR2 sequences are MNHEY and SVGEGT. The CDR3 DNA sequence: TGTGCCAGCAGCCGGACAGGGATAGGGAAGTCTTTCAGTTACACCGGGGAGCTGTTTTTT. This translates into CASSRTGIGKSFSYTGELFF.

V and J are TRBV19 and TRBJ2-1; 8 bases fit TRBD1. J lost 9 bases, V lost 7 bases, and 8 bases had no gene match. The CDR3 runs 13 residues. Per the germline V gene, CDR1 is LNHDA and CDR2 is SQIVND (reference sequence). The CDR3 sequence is CASTDRVGIEQFF. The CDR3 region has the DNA TGTGCCAGTACGGACAGGGTGGGAATTGAGCAGTTCTTC.

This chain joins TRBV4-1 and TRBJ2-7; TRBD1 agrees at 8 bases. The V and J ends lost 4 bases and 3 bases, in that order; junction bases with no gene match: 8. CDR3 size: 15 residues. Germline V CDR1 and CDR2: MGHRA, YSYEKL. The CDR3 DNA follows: TGCGCCAGCAGCCGGATCGGACAGGGAGACTACGAGCAGTACTTC. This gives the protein CASSRIGQGDYEQYF.